The entry below describes one T cell receptor (beta chain). This sample was included in a study of blood T cell repertoires in COVID-19. Study at large: The cDNA or gDNA used as material had been derived from T cells, B-cell-depleted T cells, or PBMCs.

Germline assignment: CDR1 LNHDA and CDR2 SQIVND (reference sequence). The length of the CDR3 is 16 residues. Trimming pared 3 bases from V and 1 base from J, leaving 12 bases between. Study processing details: Reference gene primer amplification in the assay estimated nucleated cell counts. Clones were sequenced by immunoSEQ multiplex PCR, and TCRdb holds only the in-frame ones, with some missing. Clonal size and the V and J genes are those of that table, whereas D and trimming came from the DNA. The data show around 99,000 clones, with over 60% seen just once and roughly 8.6% held by the top ten. This rearrangement joins TRBV19 to TRBJ2-2; no definite D call. This TCR derives from a man in his forties or fifties who had recovered from COVID-19. The sequenced material came from peripheral blood. The CDR3 coding sequence is TGTGCCAGTAGTATCGTACTAATTCAGAACACCGGGGAGCTGTTTTTT. This encodes CASSIVLIQNTGELFF.